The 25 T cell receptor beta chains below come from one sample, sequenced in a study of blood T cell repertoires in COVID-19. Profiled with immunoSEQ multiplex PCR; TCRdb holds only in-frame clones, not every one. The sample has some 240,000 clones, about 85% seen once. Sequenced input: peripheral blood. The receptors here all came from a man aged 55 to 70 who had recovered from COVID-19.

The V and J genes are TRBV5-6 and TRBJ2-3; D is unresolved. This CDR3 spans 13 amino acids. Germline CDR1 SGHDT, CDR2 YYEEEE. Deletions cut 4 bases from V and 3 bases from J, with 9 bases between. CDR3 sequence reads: CASSNSRTDTQYF. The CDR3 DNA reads TGTGCCAGCAGCAACAGTAGGACAGATACGCAGTATTTT. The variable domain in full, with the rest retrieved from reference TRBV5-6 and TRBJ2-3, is DAGVTQSPTHLIKTRGQQVTLRCSPKSGHDTVSWYQQALGQGPQFIFQYYEEEERQRGNFPDRFSGHQFPNYSSELNVNALLLGDSALYLCASSNSRTDTQYFGPGTRLTVL.

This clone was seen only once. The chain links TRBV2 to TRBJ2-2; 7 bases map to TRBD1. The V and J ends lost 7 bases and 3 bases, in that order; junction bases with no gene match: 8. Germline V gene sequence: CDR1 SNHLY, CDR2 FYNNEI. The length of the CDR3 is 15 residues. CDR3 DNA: TGTGCCAGCACCCTATCCGGGACAGACACCGGGGAGCTGTTTTTT. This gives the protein CASTLSGTDTGELFF.

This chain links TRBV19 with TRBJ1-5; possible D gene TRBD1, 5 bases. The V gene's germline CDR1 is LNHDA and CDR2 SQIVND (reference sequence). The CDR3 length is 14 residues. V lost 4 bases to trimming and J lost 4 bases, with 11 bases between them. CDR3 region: CASSTRVGNQPQHF. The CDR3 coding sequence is TGTGCCAGTAGTACCAGGGTTGGTAATCAGCCCCAGCATTTT.

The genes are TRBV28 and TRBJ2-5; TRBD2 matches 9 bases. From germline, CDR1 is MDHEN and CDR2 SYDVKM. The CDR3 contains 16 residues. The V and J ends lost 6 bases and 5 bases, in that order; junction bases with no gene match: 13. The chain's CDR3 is CASSYTAGGDVETQYF. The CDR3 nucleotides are TGTGCCAGCAGCTACACCGCGGGGGGGGACGTGGAGACCCAGTACTTC.

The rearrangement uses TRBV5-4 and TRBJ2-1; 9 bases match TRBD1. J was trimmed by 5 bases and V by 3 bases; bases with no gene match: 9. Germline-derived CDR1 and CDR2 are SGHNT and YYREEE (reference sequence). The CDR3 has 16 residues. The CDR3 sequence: CASSSPGQGTHNEQFF. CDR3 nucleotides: TGTGCCAGCAGCTCCCCAGGACAGGGGACCCACAATGAGCAGTTCTTC.

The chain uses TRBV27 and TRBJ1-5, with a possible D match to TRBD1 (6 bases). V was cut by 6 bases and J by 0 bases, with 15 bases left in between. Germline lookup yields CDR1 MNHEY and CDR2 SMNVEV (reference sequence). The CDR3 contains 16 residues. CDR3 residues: CASSSLGGASNQPQHF. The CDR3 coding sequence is TGTGCCAGCAGCAGCTTGGGGGGGGCTAGCAATCAGCCCCAGCATTTT.

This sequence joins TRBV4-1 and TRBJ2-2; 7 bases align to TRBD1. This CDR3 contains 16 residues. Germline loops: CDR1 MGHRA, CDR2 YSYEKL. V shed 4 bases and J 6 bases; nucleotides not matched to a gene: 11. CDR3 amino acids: CASSPDRVGISGELFF. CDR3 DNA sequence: TGCGCCAGCAGCCCCGACAGGGTAGGGATATCCGGGGAGCTGTTTTTT.

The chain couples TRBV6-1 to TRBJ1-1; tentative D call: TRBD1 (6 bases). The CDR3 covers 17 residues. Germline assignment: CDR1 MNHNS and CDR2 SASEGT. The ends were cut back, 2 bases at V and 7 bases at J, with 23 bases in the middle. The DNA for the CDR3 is TGTGCCAGCAGTGAACGTCCCGAGAGAGGGGGAATCGGTGAAGCTTTCTTT. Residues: CASSERPERGGIGEAFF.

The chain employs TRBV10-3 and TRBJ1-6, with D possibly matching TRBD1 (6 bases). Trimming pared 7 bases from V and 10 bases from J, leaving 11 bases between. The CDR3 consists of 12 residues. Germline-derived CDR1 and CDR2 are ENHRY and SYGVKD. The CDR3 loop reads CAITAGGSPLHF. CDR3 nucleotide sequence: TGTGCCATCACAGCGGGGGGCTCACCCCTCCACTTT.

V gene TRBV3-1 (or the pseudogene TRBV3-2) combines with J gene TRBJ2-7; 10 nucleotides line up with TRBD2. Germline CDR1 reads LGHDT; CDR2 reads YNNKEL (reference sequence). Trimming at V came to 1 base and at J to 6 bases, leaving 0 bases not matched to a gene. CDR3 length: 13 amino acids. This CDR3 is CASSQVAGGEQYF. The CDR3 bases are TGTGCCAGCAGCCAAGTAGCGGGGGGCGAGCAGTACTTC.

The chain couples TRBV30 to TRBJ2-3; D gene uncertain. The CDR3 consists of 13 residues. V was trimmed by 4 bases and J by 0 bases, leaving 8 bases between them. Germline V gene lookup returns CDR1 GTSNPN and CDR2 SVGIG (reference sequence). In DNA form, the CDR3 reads TGTGCCTGGAATGGCCAAAGCACAGATACGCAGTATTTT. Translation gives CAWNGQSTDTQYF.

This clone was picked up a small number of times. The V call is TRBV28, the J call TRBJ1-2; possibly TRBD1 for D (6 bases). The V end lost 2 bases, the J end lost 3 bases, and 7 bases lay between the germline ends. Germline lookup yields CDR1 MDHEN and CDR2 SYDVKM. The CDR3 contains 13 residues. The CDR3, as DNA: TGTGCCAGCAGTTTAGGGGGCGACTATGGCTACACCTTC. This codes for CASSLGGDYGYTF.

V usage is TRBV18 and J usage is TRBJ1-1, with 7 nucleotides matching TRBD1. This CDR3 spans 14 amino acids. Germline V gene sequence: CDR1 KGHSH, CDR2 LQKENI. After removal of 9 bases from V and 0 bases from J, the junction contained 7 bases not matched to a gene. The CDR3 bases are TGTGCCAGTCGAGCAGGGGGGATGAACACTGAAGCTTTCTTT. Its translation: CASRAGGMNTEAFF. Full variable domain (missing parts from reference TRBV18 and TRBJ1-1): NAGVMQNPRHLVRRRGQEARLRCSPMKGHSHVYWYRQLPEEGLKFMVYLQKENIIDESGMPKERFSAEFPKEGPSILRIQQVVRGDSAAYFCASRAGGMNTEAFFGQGTRLTVV.

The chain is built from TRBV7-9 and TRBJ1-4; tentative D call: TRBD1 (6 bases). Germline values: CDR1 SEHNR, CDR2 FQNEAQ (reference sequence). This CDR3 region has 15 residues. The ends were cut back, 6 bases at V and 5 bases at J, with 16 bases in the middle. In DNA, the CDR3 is TGTGCCAGCAGTTCCTGGGGGCAACCGAATGAAAAACTGTTTTTT. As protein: CASSSWGQPNEKLFF.

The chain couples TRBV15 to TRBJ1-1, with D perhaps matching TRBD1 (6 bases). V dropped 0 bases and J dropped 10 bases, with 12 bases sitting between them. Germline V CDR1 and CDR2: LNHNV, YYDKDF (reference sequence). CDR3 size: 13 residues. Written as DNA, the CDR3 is TGTGCCACCAGCAGAGACCACAGGGTGAGAGCTTTCTTT. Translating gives CATSRDHRVRAFF. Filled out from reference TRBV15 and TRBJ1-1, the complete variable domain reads DAMVIQNPRYQVTQFGKPVTLSCSQTLNHNVMYWYQQKSSQAPKLLFHYYDKDFNNEADTPDNFQSRRPNTSFCFLDIRSPGLGDTAMYLCATSRDHRVRAFFGQGTRLTVV.

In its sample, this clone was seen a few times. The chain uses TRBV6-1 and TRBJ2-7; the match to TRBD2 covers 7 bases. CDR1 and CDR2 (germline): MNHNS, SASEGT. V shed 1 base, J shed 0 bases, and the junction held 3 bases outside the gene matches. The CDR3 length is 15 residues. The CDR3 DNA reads TGTGCCAGCAGTGAAGGGGAGGGCAGCTCCTACGAGCAGTACGTC. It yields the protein CASSEGEGSSYEQYV.

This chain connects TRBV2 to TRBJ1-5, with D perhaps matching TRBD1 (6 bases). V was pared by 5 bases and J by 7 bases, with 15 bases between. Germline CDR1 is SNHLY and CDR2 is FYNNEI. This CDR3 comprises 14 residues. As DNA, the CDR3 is TGTGCCAGCAGTTCGCAGGGGCTTGGGCAGCCCCAGCATTTT. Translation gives CASSSQGLGQPQHF.

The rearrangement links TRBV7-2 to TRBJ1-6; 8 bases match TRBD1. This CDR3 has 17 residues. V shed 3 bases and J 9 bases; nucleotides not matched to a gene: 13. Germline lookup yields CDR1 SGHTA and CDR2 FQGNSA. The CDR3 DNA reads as TGTGCCAGCAGCTTTAGTAGGGACAGGCTTTGGGGTTCACCCCTCCACTTT. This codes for CASSFSRDRLWGSPLHF. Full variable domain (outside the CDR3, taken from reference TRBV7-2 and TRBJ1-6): GAGVSQSPSNKVTEKGKDVELRCDPISGHTALYWYRQSLGQGLEFLIYFQGNSAPDKSGLPSDRFSAERTGGSVSTLTIQRTQQEDSAVYLCASSFSRDRLWGSPLHFGNGTRLTVT.

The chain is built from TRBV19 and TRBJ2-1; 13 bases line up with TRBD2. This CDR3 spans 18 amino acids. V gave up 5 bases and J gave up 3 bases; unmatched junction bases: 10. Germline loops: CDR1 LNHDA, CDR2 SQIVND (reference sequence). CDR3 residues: CASSRTSGGARGYNEQFF. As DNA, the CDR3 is TGTGCCAGTAGTCGAACTAGCGGGGGGGCCCGCGGCTACAATGAGCAGTTCTTC.

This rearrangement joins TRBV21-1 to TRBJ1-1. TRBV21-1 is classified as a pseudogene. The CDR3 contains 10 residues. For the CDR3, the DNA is TGTGCCAGCACCCACTTACAAGCTTTCTTT. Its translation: CASTHLQAFF.

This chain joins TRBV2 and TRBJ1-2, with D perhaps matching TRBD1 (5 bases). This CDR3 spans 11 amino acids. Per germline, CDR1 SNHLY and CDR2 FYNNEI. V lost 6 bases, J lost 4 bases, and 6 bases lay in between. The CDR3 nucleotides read TGTGCCAGCAGAACAGGCTATGGCTACACCTTC. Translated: CASRTGYGYTF.

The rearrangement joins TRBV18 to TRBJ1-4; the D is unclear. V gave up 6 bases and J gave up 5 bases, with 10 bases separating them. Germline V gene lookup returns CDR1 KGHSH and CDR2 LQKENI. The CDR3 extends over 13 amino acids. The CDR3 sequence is CASSLDRNEKLFF. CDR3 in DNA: TGTGCCAGCTCCCTTGATAGAAATGAAAAACTGTTTTTT.

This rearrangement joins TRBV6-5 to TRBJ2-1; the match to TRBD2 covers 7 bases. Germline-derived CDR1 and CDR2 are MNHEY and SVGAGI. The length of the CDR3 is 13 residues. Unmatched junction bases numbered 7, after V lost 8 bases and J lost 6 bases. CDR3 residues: CASLGTTSNEQFF. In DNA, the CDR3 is TGTGCCAGCCTAGGGACTACGAGCAATGAGCAGTTCTTC.

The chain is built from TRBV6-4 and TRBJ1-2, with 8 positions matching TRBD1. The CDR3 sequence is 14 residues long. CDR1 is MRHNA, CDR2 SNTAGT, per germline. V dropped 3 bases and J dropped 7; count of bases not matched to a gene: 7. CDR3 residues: CASSEGQGWGGYTF. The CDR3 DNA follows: TGTGCCAGCAGTGAAGGACAGGGCTGGGGTGGCTACACCTTC.

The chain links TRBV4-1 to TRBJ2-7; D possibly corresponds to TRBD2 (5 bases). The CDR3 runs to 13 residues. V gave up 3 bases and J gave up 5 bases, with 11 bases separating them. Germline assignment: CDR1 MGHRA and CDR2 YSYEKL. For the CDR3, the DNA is TGCGCCAGCAGCCACCCCGGGATTGACGAGCAGTACTTC. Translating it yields CASSHPGIDEQYF.